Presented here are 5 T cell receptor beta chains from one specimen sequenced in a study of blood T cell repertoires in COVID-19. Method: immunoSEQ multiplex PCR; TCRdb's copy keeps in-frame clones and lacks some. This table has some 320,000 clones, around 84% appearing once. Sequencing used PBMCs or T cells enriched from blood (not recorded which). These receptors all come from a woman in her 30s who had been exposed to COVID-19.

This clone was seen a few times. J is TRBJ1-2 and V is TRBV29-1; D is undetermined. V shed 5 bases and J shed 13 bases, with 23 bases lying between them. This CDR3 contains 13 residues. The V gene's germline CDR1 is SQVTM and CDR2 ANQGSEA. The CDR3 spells CSVLENISSLGTF. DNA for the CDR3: TGCAGCGTTTTGGAAAACATATCTAGTTTGGGCACCTTC.

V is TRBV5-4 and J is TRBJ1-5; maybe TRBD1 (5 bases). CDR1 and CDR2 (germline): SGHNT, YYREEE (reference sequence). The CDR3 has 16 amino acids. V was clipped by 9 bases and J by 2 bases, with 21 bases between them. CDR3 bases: TGTGCCAAGGACCTGGGGAGGGGTGATTGCAATCAGCCCCAGCATTTT. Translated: CAKDLGRGDCNQPQHF. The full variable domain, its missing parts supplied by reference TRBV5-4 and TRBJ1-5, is ETGVTQSPTHLIKTRGQQVTLRCSSQSGHNTVSWYQQALGQGPQFIFQYYREEENGRGNFPPRFSGLQFPNYSSELNVNALELDDSALYLCAKDLGRGDCNQPQHFGDGTRLSIL.

Here the CDR3 reads CASSDAVAPYGYTF. DNA of the CDR3: TGTGCCAGCAGTGATGCGGTCGCGCCCTATGGCTACACCTTC. The chain joins TRBV6-1 to TRBJ1-2, with D unclear. The ends were cut back, 3 bases at V and 4 bases at J, with 12 bases in the middle. This CDR3 has 14 amino acids. Germline V lookup: CDR1 MNHNS, CDR2 SASEGT.

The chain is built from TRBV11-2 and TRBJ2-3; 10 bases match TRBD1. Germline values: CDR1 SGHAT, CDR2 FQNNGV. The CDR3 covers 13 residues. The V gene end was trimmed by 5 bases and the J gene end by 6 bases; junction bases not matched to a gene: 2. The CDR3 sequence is CASSGDRGDTQYF. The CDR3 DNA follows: TGTGCCAGCAGCGGGGACAGGGGCGATACGCAGTATTTT.

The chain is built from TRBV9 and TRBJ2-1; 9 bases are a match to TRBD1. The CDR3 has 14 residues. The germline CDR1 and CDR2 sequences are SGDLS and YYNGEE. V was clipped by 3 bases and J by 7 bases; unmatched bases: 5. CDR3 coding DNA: TGTGCCAGCAGCGCCGGGACAGGGTATAATGAGCAGTTCTTC. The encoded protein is CASSAGTGYNEQFF.